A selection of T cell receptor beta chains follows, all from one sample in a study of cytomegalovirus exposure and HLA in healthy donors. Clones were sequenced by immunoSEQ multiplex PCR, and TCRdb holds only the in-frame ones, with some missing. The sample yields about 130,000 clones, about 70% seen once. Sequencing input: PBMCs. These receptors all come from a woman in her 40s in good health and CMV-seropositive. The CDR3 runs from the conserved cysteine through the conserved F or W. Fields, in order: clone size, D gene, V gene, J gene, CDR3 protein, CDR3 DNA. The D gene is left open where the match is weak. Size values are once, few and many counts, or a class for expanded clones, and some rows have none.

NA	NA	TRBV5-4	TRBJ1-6	CASSFRLAGSPLHF	TGTGCCAGCAGCTTTAGGTTGGCGGGGTCACCCCTCCACTTT
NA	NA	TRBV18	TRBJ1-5	CASSPQGHSNQPQHF	TGTGCCAGCTCACCACAGGGGCATAGCAATCAGCCCCAGCATTTT
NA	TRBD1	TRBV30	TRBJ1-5	CAWGQGGQPQHF	TGTGCCTGGGGACAGGGGGGTCAGCCCCAGCATTTT
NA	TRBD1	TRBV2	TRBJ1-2	CASSGRQGVDYGYTF	TGTGCCAGCAGTGGTCGACAGGGTGTGGACTATGGCTACACCTTC
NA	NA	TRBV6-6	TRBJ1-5	CASSYLQGGNQPQHF	TGTGCCAGCAGTTACCTGCAGGGTGGGAATCAGCCCCAGCATTTT
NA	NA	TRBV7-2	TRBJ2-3	CASSLVSGVADTQYF	TGTGCCAGCAGCTTAGTTTCTGGAGTAGCAGATACGCAGTATTTT
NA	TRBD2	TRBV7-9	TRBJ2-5	CASSRTSGGRQETQYF	TGTGCCAGCAGTCGGACTAGCGGGGGGAGGCAAGAGACCCAGTACTTC
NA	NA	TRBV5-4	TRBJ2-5	CASSLRVGLQETQYF	TGTGCCAGCAGCTTGCGCGTGGGCCTTCAAGAGACCCAGTACTTC
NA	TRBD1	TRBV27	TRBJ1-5	CASSLRPLDRGNQPQHF	TGTGCCAGCAGTCTTCGGCCCCTTGACAGGGGCAATCAGCCCCAGCATTTT
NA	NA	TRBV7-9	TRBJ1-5	CSSSLAWGAGNQPQHF	TGTTCCAGCAGCTTAGCGTGGGGCGCGGGCAATCAGCCCCAGCATTTT
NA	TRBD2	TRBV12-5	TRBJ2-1	CARPRLAEHNEQFF	TGTGCTAGACCTCGACTAGCGGAGCACAATGAGCAGTTCTTC
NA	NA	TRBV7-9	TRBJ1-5	CASSRGQTNQPQHF	TGTGCCAGCAGCCGAGGACAGACCAATCAGCCCCAGCATTTT
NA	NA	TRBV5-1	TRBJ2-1	CASSRGEAVDEQFF	TGCGCCAGCAGTCGAGGGGAGGCTGTCGATGAGCAGTTCTTC
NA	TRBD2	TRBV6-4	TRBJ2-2	CASSDSGLAGATGELFF	TGTGCCAGCAGTGACTCAGGGCTAGCGGGAGCTACCGGGGAGCTGTTTTTT
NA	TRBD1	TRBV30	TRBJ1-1	CAWSVGTGYTEAFF	TGTGCCTGGAGTGTAGGGACAGGGTATACTGAAGCTTTCTTT
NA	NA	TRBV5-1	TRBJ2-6	CASSSDRPGANVLTF	TGCGCCAGCAGCTCGGACAGACCTGGGGCCAACGTCCTGACTTTC
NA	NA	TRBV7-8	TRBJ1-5	CASISQTVLIVSNQPQHF	TGTGCCAGCATATCCCAGACAGTTTTAATAGTTAGCAATCAGCCCCAGCATTTT
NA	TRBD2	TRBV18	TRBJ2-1	CASSVASGDNEQFF	TGTGCCAGCTCAGTGGCTAGCGGGGACAATGAGCAGTTCTTC
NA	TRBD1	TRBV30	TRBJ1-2	CAWSPTLKTGNYGYTF	TGTGCCTGGAGTCCAACCCTAAAGACAGGGAACTATGGCTACACCTTC
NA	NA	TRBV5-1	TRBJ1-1	CASSLDGGNTEAFF	TGCGCCAGCAGCTTGGACGGGGGAAACACTGAAGCTTTCTTT
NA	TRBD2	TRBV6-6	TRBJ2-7	CASRLAGEYEQYF	TGTGCCAGCAGACTAGCGGGAGAGTACGAGCAGTACTTC
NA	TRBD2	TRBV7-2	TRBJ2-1	CASSLASSGYNEQFF	TGTGCCAGCAGCTTAGCGTCTAGCGGTTACAATGAGCAGTTCTTC
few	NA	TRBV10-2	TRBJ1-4	CASSFTGNEKLFF	TGCGCCAGCAGTTTTACAGGAAATGAAAAACTGTTTTTT
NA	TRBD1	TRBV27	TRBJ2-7	CASSPLLTGGPYEQYF	TGTGCCAGCAGTCCGCTCTTGACAGGGGGCCCCTACGAGCAGTACTTC
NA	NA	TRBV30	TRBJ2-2	CAWGETGELFF	TGTGCCTGGGGGGAGACCGGGGAGCTGTTTTTT
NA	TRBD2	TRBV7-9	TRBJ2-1	CASGGVSYNEQFF	TGTGCCAGCGGGGGGGTTTCCTACAATGAGCAGTTCTTC
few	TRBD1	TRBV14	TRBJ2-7	CASRRTGAYEQYF	TGTGCCAGCAGAAGGACAGGGGCCTACGAGCAGTACTTC
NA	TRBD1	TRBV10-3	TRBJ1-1	CAISELTGRTEAFF	TGTGCCATCAGTGAGTTGACAGGGCGCACTGAAGCTTTCTTT
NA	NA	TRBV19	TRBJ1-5	CASSTNTNQPQHF	TGTGCCAGTAGTACCAACACCAATCAGCCCCAGCATTTT
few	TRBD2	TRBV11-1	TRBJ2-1	CASSQGTSGVSSYNEQFF	TGTGCCAGCAGCCAGGGGACTAGCGGGGTGAGCTCCTACAATGAGCAGTTCTTC
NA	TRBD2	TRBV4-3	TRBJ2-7	CASSLRTSGGRSSYEQYF	TGCGCCAGCAGCCTCCGGACTAGCGGGGGGCGGAGCTCCTACGAGCAGTACTTC
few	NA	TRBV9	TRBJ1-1	CASSVDRSRTEAFF	TGTGCCAGCAGCGTAGACAGGAGTCGTACTGAAGCTTTCTTT
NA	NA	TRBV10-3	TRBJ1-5	CAISESAPGGNQPQHF	TGTGCCATCAGTGAGTCGGCCCCAGGGGGCAATCAGCCCCAGCATTTT
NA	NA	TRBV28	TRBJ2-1	CASSPYGYNEQFF	TGTGCCAGCAGTCCCTACGGCTACAATGAGCAGTTCTTC
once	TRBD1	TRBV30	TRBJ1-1	CAWSQRTGLNTEAFF	TGTGCCTGGAGTCAACGGACAGGGTTGAACACTGAAGCTTTCTTT
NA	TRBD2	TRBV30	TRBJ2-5	CAWGSVRTSGIGETQYF	TGTGCCTGGGGGTCCGTAAGGACTAGCGGTATTGGGGAGACCCAGTACTTC
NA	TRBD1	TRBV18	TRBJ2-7	CASSQGTGYNEQYF	TGTGCCAGCTCACAAGGGACAGGATACAACGAGCAGTACTTC
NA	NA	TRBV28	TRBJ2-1	CASSSGQGRLSYNEQFF	TGTGCCAGCAGTTCGGGACAAGGCCGCCTCTCCTACAATGAGCAGTTCTTC
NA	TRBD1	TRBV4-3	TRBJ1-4	CASSKGARAEKLFF	TGCGCCAGCAGCAAGGGGGCCAGGGCGGAAAAACTGTTTTTT
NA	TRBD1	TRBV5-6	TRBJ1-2	CASSLRTGRGGYTF	TGTGCCAGCAGCTTGCGGACAGGCCGGGGTGGCTACACCTTC
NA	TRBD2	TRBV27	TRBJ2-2	CASSLWTSGSGELFF	TGTGCCAGCAGCCTTTGGACTAGCGGGAGCGGGGAGCTGTTTTTT
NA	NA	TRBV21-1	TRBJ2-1	CASSKTPLAGGPYNEQFF	TGTGCCAGCAGTAAGACACCCCTAGCGGGGGGGCCCTACAATGAGCAGTTCTTC
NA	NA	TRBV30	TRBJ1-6	CAWSVLQGNNSPLHF	TGTGCCTGGAGTGTACTTCAGGGGAATAATTCACCCCTCCACTTT
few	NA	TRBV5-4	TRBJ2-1	CASSLRAGYYNEQFF	TGTGCCAGCAGCTTGCGGGCGGGATACTACAATGAGCAGTTCTTC
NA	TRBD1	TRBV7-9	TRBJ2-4	CASSPRGQAKNIQYF	TGTGCCAGCAGCCCCAGGGGACAGGCCAAAAACATTCAGTACTTC
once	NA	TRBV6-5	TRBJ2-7	CASSYSYQGKLREQYF	TGTGCCAGCAGTTACTCTTATCAGGGGAAGCTACGGGAGCAGTACTTC
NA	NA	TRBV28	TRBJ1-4	CASSFREGSGEKLFF	TGTGCCAGCAGTTTTCGGGAGGGAAGTGGAGAAAAACTGTTTTTT
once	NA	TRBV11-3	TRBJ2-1	CASSFRGGLTNEQFF	TGTGCCAGCAGCTTCCGTGGGGGGTTGACCAATGAGCAGTTCTTC
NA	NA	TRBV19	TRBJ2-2	CASSSPRLGGENTGELFF	TGTGCCAGTAGTTCGCCGCGGTTGGGCGGGGAGAACACCGGGGAGCTGTTTTTT
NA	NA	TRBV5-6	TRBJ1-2	CASSSLGSGLGSYGYTF	TGTGCCAGCAGCTCCCTTGGGTCAGGGCTCGGTAGCTATGGCTACACCTTC